These 4 T cell receptor beta chains were sequenced from one sample in a study of OX40 agonist ivuxolimab in advanced cancers. Produced via immunoSEQ multiplex PCR; TCRdb's table is partial and in-frame only. The repertoire holds about 58,000 clones, with around 84% as singletons. The sample in question was CD4+ or CD8+ T cells sorted from blood, obtained in a trial of the OX40 agonist ivuxolimab. The receptor source for this set is an adult with an advanced solid tumor such as melanoma, head and neck, liver or kidney cancer.

In its sample, this clone was seen once. The V and J genes are TRBV7-9 and TRBJ2-3, with D uncertain. V was shortened by 5 bases and J by 6 bases, with 9 bases between the two germline ends. This CDR3 region has 12 residues. Per the germline V gene, CDR1 is SEHNR and CDR2 is FQNEAQ (reference sequence). CDR3 sequence: CASSLLSDTQYF. The CDR3 region has the DNA TGTGCCAGCAGCCTCCTTTCTGATACGCAGTATTTT.

This clone was detected only a few times. The chain combines TRBV18 with TRBJ1-1; TRBD1 agrees at 10 bases. J gave up 5 bases and V 6 bases, and 3 bases lay outside the gene matches. CDR1 is KGHSH, CDR2 LQKENI, per germline. This CDR3 has 13 residues. The CDR3 loop is CASSPGQGTEAFF. In DNA form, the CDR3 reads TGTGCCAGCTCCCCGGGACAGGGGACTGAAGCTTTCTTT.

The chain has TRBV6-5 and TRBJ2-3; 8 bases align to TRBD2. The V segment lost 6 bases and the J segment 5 bases; nucleotides outside the gene matches: 7. The CDR3 spans 14 residues. Germline V gene data show CDR1 as MNHEY and CDR2 as SVGAGI. CDR3 coding DNA: TGTGCCAGCAGCCCCGGGGGGGGCAGAGATACGCAGTATTTT. Translating gives CASSPGGGRDTQYF.

The chain joins TRBV10-3 to TRBJ2-1; 7 bases agree with TRBD2. The germline V gene has CDR1 ENHRY and CDR2 SYGVKD. The CDR3 covers 17 residues. Trimming at V came to 0 bases and at J to 4 bases, leaving 9 bases not matched to a gene. In DNA, the CDR3 is TGTGCCATCAGTGAGTCCCGGGGGGTTGGAAGATACAATGAGCAGTTCTTC. Its protein product is CAISESRGVGRYNEQFF.